Sequencing of this T cell receptor (beta chain) was carried out in a study of cytomegalovirus exposure and HLA in healthy donors (dated by TCRdb to the late 2010s). Some background on the complete study: In an earlier analysis of 550 to 750 of the donors, under 300 Gb of sequence data and some 100 million unique TCR beta sequences from roughly 180 million T cells were reported. The study aimed to test whether signatures of past pathogen exposure could be identified by cataloging public T cell receptors. Among 350 to 400 genotyped donors of the cohort, an average of approximately 230,000 unique TCR beta nucleotide sequences were sequenced per donor, approximately 20% of them non-productive. An early release that covered some 640 HLA-typed donors contained approximately 320 gigabases of sequencing data and roughly 84 million unique TCR sequences. A later analysis re-examined previously published TCR beta repertoires from more than 650 donors and added high-resolution HLA genotyping to investigate patterns of TCR occurrence. Of the 398 genotyped donors, approximately 80% fell in the genetic ancestry cluster associated with self-reported Caucasian donors. To predict cytomegalovirus infection status, the study brought together high-throughput TCR immunosequencing, statistical association of individual TCRs with disease status, and machine learning. Donor age, sex, ethnicity and CMV serostatus were compiled together with the repertoire data. About five DR-DQ haplotypes were handled as single units for association and clustering, since linkage in the cohort was strong. A separate validation cohort of over a hundred different subjects was used in addition to the approximately 670-subject first cohort. The T cell repertoires of 666 subjects were profiled by immunosequencing and related to cytomegalovirus serostatus. Both class I and class II loci were covered by HLA typing, at four-digit resolution. To decide whether each TCR beta V gene segment behaved as functional or pseudogenic, an earlier analysis of nearly 600 of the donors relied on high-throughput TCR beta sequencing. The number of donors typed differed by locus, with about 629-630 for A, B, C, DRB1 and DQB1, approximately 500 for DQA1, 600 to 610 for DPA1, and around 460 for DPB1. Every repertoire in the discovery cohort had been generated on one and the same sequencing platform. Rather than using new phenotypic data, the later analysis identified candidate immune exposures from TCR beta sequences and from how often those sequences occurred across donors. A later genetic analysis used genome-wide SNP genotypes for 398 of the 666 donors, treating that subset as a discovery cohort.

Turning to this clone: There is no known antigen for this receptor. The input lacks base qualities; no much larger clone sits a single base away.

Libraries were made using the immunoSEQ multiplex PCR assay. For the multiplex PCR, a mixture combining 60 forward primers for TCR Vbeta segments and 13 reverse primers for TCR Jbeta segments was used. Amplification of the CDR3 region of rearranged TCR beta genes was performed with a multiplex PCR assay on genomic DNA. The amplified TCR beta libraries were sequenced on the Illumina HiSeq System as 87-base-pair reads. The authors' pipeline ran thus. A later analysis tallied around 82 million unique TCR beta chains across the 610 or so repertoires, and approximately 9.9 million of those chains were shared by two or more donors. A nearest-neighbor algorithm error-corrected the raw reads and collapsed the reads into unique sequences, merging closely related sequences to remove PCR and sequencing errors. Alignment of CDR3 sequences to IMGT reference sequences was used to assign V, D and J gene segments. For a sequence to be retained, a match of at least six nucleotides to both a V gene segment and a J gene segment was required. Rearrangements were called productive when the CDR3 lacked stop codons and stayed in frame with V and J; all others were non-productive. Following IMGT convention, CDR3 was defined as the stretch from the second conserved V-encoded cysteine up to the conserved J-encoded phenylalanine. Sequences without an unambiguous match to a single V gene segment were excluded from the earlier analysis of about 600 of the donors. In an earlier analysis of 587 of the donors, a V segment was called functional when productive rearrangements were above 56.7%, and segregating when the standard deviation between donors exceeded 5%. A statistical classification framework was built to diagnose cytomegalovirus status from the catalog of TCR beta chain sequences. A later analysis assigned V and J genes by comparing TCR nucleotide sequences with IMGT/GENE-DB human TR gene sequences. A later analysis assigned CDR3 sequences and most-parsimonious VDJ recombination scenarios with the TCRdist pipeline. In a later analysis, every TCR beta chain was defined by the combination of its CDR3 amino acid sequence and its V-gene family, and reads without a unique V-gene family were dropped. In a later analysis, a few hundred highly shared, low-generation-probability nucleotide sequences were removed to address suspected cross-contamination and a sequencing artifact. In a later analysis, a clonal expansion index was calculated for each public chain from normalized within-repertoire ranks of inferred template counts. Generation probabilities in a later analysis came from a VDJ recombination model fitted to out-of-frame rearrangements, and those results were checked against IGoR. In a later analysis, TCR-TCR, TCR-HLA and TCR-CMV co-occurrence was scored with hypergeometric tests, and a repertoire-size bias correction was applied to TCR pairs. In a later analysis, false discovery rates were estimated by permuting HLA or CMV assignments 20 times. In a later analysis, co-occurring TCRs were grouped with DBSCAN, and TCRdist sequence similarity was added when clustering was performed within HLA-allele-positive subsets. Co-occurrence clustering excluded repertoires with fewer than 30,000 or more than 120,000 public chains, plus five with anomalous nucleotide sharing. In TCRdb, the immuneACCESS table is reduced to in-frame sequences with V and J assigned. These tables do not hold every clone; where another copy was compared, an unresolved V gene accounts for under half, and the others remain unexplained. V and J calls plus clone size are reproduced from that table; the DNA served to infer D and trimming. Present in this sample are about 260,000 clones, around four fifths of which were seen just once. The ten biggest clones cover 2% to 2.5% of the sample.

The cohort was made up of about 610 healthy bone marrow donors. At the time of sampling, every cohort member was nominally healthy, though immune exposures that went unrecorded were likely present. The donor was CMV seropositive and was included in the group of 290 or so seropositive cohort members. Every donor gave a peripheral blood sample, and the peripheral blood mononuclear cells from that sample were used for TCR beta sequencing. Genomic DNA extraction from the blood cell samples was performed with the Qiagen DNeasy Blood Extraction Kit. Results and caveats for the whole study, not just this receptor: In both the original and validation cohorts, the classifier was reported to diagnose cytomegalovirus status with high specificity and sensitivity. In vitro tests confirmed that a few of the cytomegalovirus-associated TCR beta chains recognize cytomegalovirus antigens. In an earlier analysis of over 550 of the donors, most TCR beta V segments were observed in productive rearrangements about 90% or about 30% of the time, broadly matching IMGT annotations. Immune exposure information for the cohort was limited to CMV serostatus. Most TCR sequences were observed very rarely across donors, whereas some public TCRs were present in many individuals. The cohort was sequenced for TCR beta chains only, and without alpha or paired-chain data the features that could be detected were limited. The study gave a list of some 150 TCR beta chains associated with cytomegalovirus. In a later analysis, several top co-occurrence clusters were reported to appear linked to parvovirus B19, influenza, CMV and Epstein-Barr virus. Roughly uniform sequencing depth across donors was assumed in presence/absence analyses, although this assumption may not hold. A group of highly shared sequence variants was considered likely to be a technical artifact of the sequencing pipeline. Because HLA typing was missing for some donors at each locus, association tests included only the typed subset. The authors suggested that the approach could potentially be generalized to other disease states and immunological phenotypes. According to a later analysis, TCR association rates differed among HLA loci, with DRB1 alleles showing the most associated TCRs and HLA-C alleles showing the fewest. When HLA alleles, especially DR and DQ, strongly co-occurred, TCR associations were difficult to assign to individual alleles. The earlier analysis of a few hundred of the donors excluded 15 to 20 rarely observed V segments, including chromosome 9 orphons, because counts were too low. Compared with the approximately 710-donor mean, donors in an Asian-associated ancestry cluster had fewer N-insertions in productive TCRs, according to a later genetic analysis. Specific HLA alleles were associated with 15,000 to 20,000 TCR beta sequences at a false discovery rate of 0.05 in a later analysis. A later genetic analysis associated a missense DCLRE1C variant with V-gene and J-gene trimming of TCR beta chains, and an independent cohort replicated the association. Linkage disequilibrium might explain the correlated functional status among segregating V segments, but an unknown experimental factor could not be ruled out. In a later analysis, HLA-associated TCR beta chains showed more clonal expansion and lower generation probabilities than non-associated chains that were equally common. According to a later analysis, most CMV-associated TCR beta chains appeared to be HLA-restricted, and the HLA associations seemed to be driven largely by CMV exposure. A further reported finding was that TCR beta sequences accurately predicted the HLA-A and HLA-B alleles for most subjects in the first cohort.

This TCR was sampled from a middle-aged woman in good health and CMV-seropositive. The specimen was PBMCs.

The CDR3 region has the sequence CASSSTGHGYTF. The base sequence is TGCGCCAGCAGCTCTACTGGTCATGGCTACACCTTC. The sequence links TRBV5-1 to TRBJ1-2; the D gene assignment is ambiguous. The CDR3 runs 12 residues from the cysteine to the phenylalanine. Only the CDR3 DNA stays, 36 bases, in frame from base 1. CDR1 and CDR2 are read off the germline V gene as SGHRS and YFSETQ. Trimming removed 3 bases from V and 6 bases from J, leaving 9 bases between the germline ends. With the portions outside the CDR3 filled from the reference TRBV5-1 and TRBJ1-2 genes, the complete variable region becomes KAGVTQTPRYLIKTRGQQVTLSCSPISGHRSVSWYQQTPGQGLQFLFEYFSETQRNKGNFPGRFSGRQFSNSRSEMNVSTLELGDSALYLCASSSTGHGYTFGSGTRLTVV.